This T cell receptor beta chain was identified in a study of blood T cell repertoires in COVID-19. The overall study: PBMCs, B-cell-depleted T cells, or T cells were the source of the cDNA or gDNA that made up the material.

Living in 24 US areas, the participants were between roughly 18 and 89 years of age. Per the study methods: Scientists estimated how many nucleated cells there were by amplifying reference gene primers. This table comes from immunoSEQ multiplex PCR, and its TCRdb copy is limited to in-frame clones, with some not included. That table supplies the V and J calls and clone size; D and trimming were determined from the DNA. The table shows some 140,000 clones, with roughly 83% occurring only once. The sequence came from a man aged 40-49 years with acute COVID-19. Sequenced input: PBMCs or T cells enriched from blood (not recorded which).

The CDR3 region is CASSPGTVTDTQYF. DNA for the CDR3: TGTGCCAGCTCACCCGGGACAGTCACAGATACGCAGTATTTT. V is TRBV18 and J is TRBJ2-3; 7 bases map to TRBD1. V lost 3 bases and J lost 2; bases outside the gene matches: 2. The CDR3 runs 14 residues. The germline CDR1 and CDR2 sequences are KGHSH and LQKENI.